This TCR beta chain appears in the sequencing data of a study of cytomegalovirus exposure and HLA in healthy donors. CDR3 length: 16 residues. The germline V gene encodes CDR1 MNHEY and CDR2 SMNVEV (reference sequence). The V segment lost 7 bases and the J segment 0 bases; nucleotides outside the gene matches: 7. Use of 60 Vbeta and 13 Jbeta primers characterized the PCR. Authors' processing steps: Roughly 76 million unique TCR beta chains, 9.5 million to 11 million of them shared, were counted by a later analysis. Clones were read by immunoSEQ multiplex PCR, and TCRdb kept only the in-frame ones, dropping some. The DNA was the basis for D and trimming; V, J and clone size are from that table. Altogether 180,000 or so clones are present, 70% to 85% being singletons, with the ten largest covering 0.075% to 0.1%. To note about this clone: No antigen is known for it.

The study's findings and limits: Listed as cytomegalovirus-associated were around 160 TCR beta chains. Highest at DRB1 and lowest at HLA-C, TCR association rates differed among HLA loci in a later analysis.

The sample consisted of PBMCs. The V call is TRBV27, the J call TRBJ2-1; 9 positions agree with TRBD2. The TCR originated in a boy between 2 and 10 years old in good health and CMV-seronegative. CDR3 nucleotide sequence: TGTGCCAGCACCCGGACTAGCGTAGACTCCTACAATGAGCAGTTCTTC. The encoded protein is CASTRTSVDSYNEQFF.